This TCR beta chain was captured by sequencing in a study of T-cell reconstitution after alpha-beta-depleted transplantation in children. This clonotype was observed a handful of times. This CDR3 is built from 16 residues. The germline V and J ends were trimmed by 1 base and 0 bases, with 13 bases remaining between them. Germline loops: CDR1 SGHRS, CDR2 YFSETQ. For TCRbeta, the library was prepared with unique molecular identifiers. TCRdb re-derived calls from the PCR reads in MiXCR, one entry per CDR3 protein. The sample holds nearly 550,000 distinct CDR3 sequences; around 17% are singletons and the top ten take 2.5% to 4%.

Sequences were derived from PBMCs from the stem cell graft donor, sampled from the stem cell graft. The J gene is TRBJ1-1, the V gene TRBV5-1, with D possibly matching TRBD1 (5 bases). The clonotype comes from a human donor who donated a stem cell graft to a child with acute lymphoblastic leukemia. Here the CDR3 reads CASSLPLGTLNTEAFF. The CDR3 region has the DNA TGCGCCAGCAGCTTGCCCCTCGGGACGTTGAACACTGAAGCTTTCTTT.